The entry that follows covers one TCR beta chain sequence. The sample belongs to a study of blood T cell repertoires in COVID-19. Study-level information: Whether acute or convalescent, the COVID-19 samples came from the United States, Italy and Spain.

Authors' analysis steps: Cell counts per sample came from amplifying reference gene primers. Only in-frame clones appear in the TCRdb table, and some are missing; sequencing was by immunoSEQ multiplex PCR. Clone size and the V and J calls come from that table; the DNA yielded D and trimming. In the table there are about 170,000 clones, about 86% of which are singletons. V gave up 0 bases and J gave up 4 bases, with 15 bases separating them. CDR3 size: 16 residues. Germline lookup yields CDR1 MGHRA and CDR2 YSYEKL. The source is a man younger than 35 with active or convalescent COVID-19. Sequencing was carried out using peripheral blood. The rearrangement uses TRBV4-1 and TRBJ1-1, with a tentative D call TRBD1 (5 bases). Here the CDR3 DNA reads TGCGCCAGCAGCCAAGACGACACCCCGGGGGGCACTGAAGCTTTCTTT. Residues: CASSQDDTPGGTEAFF.